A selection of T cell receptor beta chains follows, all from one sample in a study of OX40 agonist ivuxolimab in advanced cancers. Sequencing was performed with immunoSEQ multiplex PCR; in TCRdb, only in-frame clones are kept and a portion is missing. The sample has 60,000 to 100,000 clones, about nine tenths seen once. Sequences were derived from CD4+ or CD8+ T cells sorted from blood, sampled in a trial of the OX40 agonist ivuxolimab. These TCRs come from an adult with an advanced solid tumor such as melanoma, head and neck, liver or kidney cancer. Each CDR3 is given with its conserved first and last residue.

CASSPGSGTGGGEQYF	TRBV6-4	TRBJ2-7	16
CASSSGVFGDTQYF	TRBV4-3	TRBJ2-3	14
CASSAIGQGAAYEQYF	TRBV9	TRBJ2-7	16
CASRRPPDRGGTEAFF	TRBV2	TRBJ1-1	16
CASSFYREGTGELFF	TRBV11-2	TRBJ2-2	15
CAWSPGTGGPQHF	TRBV30	TRBJ1-5	13
CASSPFGEGEAFF	TRBV5-1	TRBJ1-1	13
CASSEFRDRVDEQYF	TRBV2	TRBJ2-7	15
CASSQGVEGPDEQFF	TRBV4-2	TRBJ2-1	15
CASSPGAGDYNEQFF	TRBV7-8	TRBJ2-1	15
CASSRDWPDTQYF	TRBV7-8	TRBJ2-3	13
CASSLTDSGGYTF	TRBV7-3	TRBJ1-2	13
CASSEGPGGSYEQYF	TRBV6-1	TRBJ2-7	15
CASSQGGTEAFF	TRBV7-3	TRBJ1-1	12
CASSPGGGQPQHF	TRBV7-8	TRBJ1-5	13
CASSLGANQPQHF	TRBV19	TRBJ1-5	13
CASSPAYEQYF	TRBV7-9	TRBJ2-7	11
CASSHEGPLGYEQYF	TRBV4-1	TRBJ2-7	15
CASSTTSGEETQYF	TRBV7-9	TRBJ2-5	14
CASSMAQALSGNTIYF	TRBV19	TRBJ1-3	16
CASSLGDRGNTGELFF	TRBV5-1	TRBJ2-2	16
CASSSDRVYGYTF	TRBV5-8	TRBJ1-2	13
CASSLATEETQYF	TRBV11-2	TRBJ2-5	13
CASSYSTITGNTEAFF	TRBV6-5	TRBJ1-1	16
CASSLGAYEQYF	TRBV7-2	TRBJ2-7	12
CASSARDSSYEQYF	TRBV27	TRBJ2-7	14
CASSPGHANEQYF	TRBV27	TRBJ2-7	13
CASRNRDLTLGSTDTQYF	TRBV19	TRBJ2-3	18
CASSLRQGDNEQFF	TRBV5-1	TRBJ2-1	14
CASSNGPANYGYTF	TRBV6-6	TRBJ1-2	14
CASSLWDRHGGELFF	TRBV7-6	TRBJ2-2	15
CASSMGLTYEQYF	TRBV19	TRBJ2-7	13
CASSEDRGLMNTEAFF	TRBV2	TRBJ1-1	16
CASNLGGGNTEAFF	TRBV27	TRBJ1-1	14
CAVPGQGPGEQYF	TRBV7-8	TRBJ2-7	13
CASSFGSSGGTDTQYF	TRBV27	TRBJ2-3	16
CASMTGAINTGELFF	TRBV19	TRBJ2-2	15
CASSSLASDTQYF	TRBV11-3	TRBJ2-3	13
CASSVGAGASTDTQYF	TRBV9	TRBJ2-3	16